This T cell receptor (beta chain) was sequenced for a study of blood T cells in healthy people across ages (dated by TCRdb to between 2014 and 2016). Study-level background: In model experiments, template switching captured about one uniquely barcoded TCR beta cDNA molecule for every two T cells. Using deep sequencing normalized with unique cDNA molecular identifiers, the study measured how TCR beta repertoire diversity changes with age. The donors were split into four age groups: young (average approximately 16 years), middle-aged (roughly 40), aged (roughly 65) and long-lived (approximately 80). To avoid experimental bias, donors of different ages were spread randomly across the sequencing lanes. For two donors (one aged 18 to 29 and one aged 80 or older), the study analyzed two additional independent replicas of 1 million unique cDNA reads from the same blood draw. On the study overall, not on this receptor specifically: Because profiling used bulk unsorted PBMCs, naive and antigen-experienced compartments could not be compared conclusively. Because donor CMV infection status was unknown, age-related changes in expanded clonotypes were potentially confounded. Estimates of total diversity based on one million sequenced T cells were considered lower bounds and underestimates. Compared with the aged group, the long-lived group had more naive CD4+ T cells, fewer expanded clones and increased TCR diversity, a pattern suggesting age selection. Observed TCR beta diversity per million T cells fell roughly linearly with age, and a significant reduction was already apparent by age about 43. The percentage of naive T cells measured by flow cytometry correlated strongly with observed TCR beta diversity.

Donors were roughly 40 systemically healthy Caucasian individuals from Russia aged about 6 to 100 years. Approximately 9 milliliters of peripheral blood were collected from each donor into EDTA-treated Vacutainer tubes. Ficoll-Paque density-gradient centrifugation was used to isolate PBMCs, with at least 6 million per sample. Total RNA, at least 5 micrograms per sample, was extracted from PBMCs with Trizol reagent. For every donor, flow cytometry on a PBMC aliquot measured the percentage of naive CD45RAhigh/CD27high T cells. Library preparation was by 5' RACE. Sequencing used an Illumina HiSeq 2500. A second roughly 7 to 11 cycle PCR used a sample-barcoded 5' primer and a J-beta primer mix. Each TCR beta cDNA molecule received a unique molecular identifier from a template-switch 5' adaptor carrying 12 random nucleotides. Each sample yielded at least 2.5 million CDR3-containing paired-end reads. All of the RNA was converted into first-strand cDNA using the Mint cDNA synthesis kit, with a TRBC-specific oligonucleotide serving as the primer. After uracil-DNA glycosylase treatment, a first 18-cycle PCR used universal primers M1SS and BC2_uni_R on all cDNA. For the original study's pipeline: For normalization, 1 million high-quality reads, each with a distinct molecular identifier, were randomly selected from each sample. Reads with shared molecular identifiers were discarded instead of being binned into consensus sequences. CDR3 identification, clonotype clustering and error correction used MiTCR with a Q25 quality threshold and the strictest error-elimination algorithm. A nonparametric unseen species model with Euler transformation was used to estimate lower-bound total TCR beta diversity. TCRdb reworked the public reads: Q25 trimming with fastp, MiXCR clone assembly, productive beta chains retained. Rows are combined by CDR3 protein, so each entry shows the most common genes and DNA. The V and J calls here are based on TCRdb, not the publication. The table for this sample lists 1.5 million to 2 million distinct CDR3 sequences; just under 50% of them were counted only once. Around 2.1% of the sample is held by the ten biggest clonotypes.

CDR1 and CDR2 (MNHEY, SVGAGI) derive from the germline V gene. V gives up 8 bases and J gives up 6 bases, and the segment between their germline ends measures 13 bases. The CDR3 contains 12 residues, cysteine and phenylalanine counted. Only CDR3 DNA is held: 36 bases, read in frame from base 1. This clonotype was seen a handful of times. Its antigen target is currently unknown. Within one base of it there is no much larger clone, and no base qualities were kept. The chain is made from TRBV6-5 and TRBJ1-2; the best D guess is TRBD1, with 6 bases matching. The origin of this receptor is a woman between 40 and 55 years old in good health. The material sequenced was blood. The bases read TGTGCCAGCGCCCCAGGGGTTCATGGCTACACCTTC. This yields the protein CASAPGVHGYTF.